Listed below are T cell receptor beta chains from one sample, sequenced in a study of CD8+ T cells in alopecia areata. Libraries were prepared by immunoSEQ multiplex PCR; TCRdb keeps only in-frame clonotypes and omits some of them. The sample includes under 150,000 clones, 53% of them seen just once. Material: CD4+ T cells sorted from blood, obtained at week 4, from a patient treated with tofacitinib. The receptors were gathered from a human donor with alopecia areata. Both conserved end residues are part of each CDR3. D genes are given only for firm matches. The listing skips clone size in some rows; elsewhere it reads once, few, many or a size class.

clone_size: few
j_call: TRBJ1-1
v_call: TRBV28
d_call: .
cdr3_nt: TGTGCCAGCAGTTTACTTCGAATGGGGGACACTGAAGCTTTCTTT
cdr3_aa: CASSLLRMGDTEAFF

clone_size: .
j_call: TRBJ1-6
v_call: TRBV7-2
d_call: .
cdr3_nt: TGTGCCAGCAGCTTAGTTGGGGACAATAATTCACCCCTCCACTTT
cdr3_aa: CASSLVGDNNSPLHF

clone_size: .
j_call: TRBJ1-5
v_call: TRBV19
d_call: .
cdr3_nt: TGTGCCAGTAGTATCCTCACAGGGAATCAGCCCCAGCATTTT
cdr3_aa: CASSILTGNQPQHF

clone_size: .
j_call: TRBJ1-4
v_call: TRBV29-1
d_call: .
cdr3_nt: TGCAGCGTTGCGCTACACCGGGACACCGAAAAACTGTTTTTT
cdr3_aa: CSVALHRDTEKLFF

clone_size: .
j_call: TRBJ2-4
v_call: TRBV11-2
d_call: .
cdr3_nt: TGTGCCAGCAGCAAAACCGGGTCTAGATTAGGGGAAAACATTCAGTACTTC
cdr3_aa: CASSKTGSRLGENIQYF

clone_size: .
j_call: TRBJ2-7
v_call: TRBV30
d_call: .
cdr3_nt: TGTGCCTGGAGTAGAAGTTTCTACGAGCAGTACTTC
cdr3_aa: CAWSRSFYEQYF

clone_size: once
j_call: TRBJ2-7
v_call: TRBV30
d_call: TRBD2
cdr3_nt: TGTGCCTGGTCCAGCGGGAGAGTAGGGCAGTACTTC
cdr3_aa: CAWSSGRVGQYF

clone_size: few
j_call: TRBJ2-7
v_call: TRBV25-1
d_call: .
cdr3_nt: TGTGCCAGCAGTGGAGGGACACCCTACGAGCAGTACTTC
cdr3_aa: CASSGGTPYEQYF

clone_size: .
j_call: TRBJ1-5
v_call: TRBV29-1
d_call: .
cdr3_nt: TGCAGCGTTACCACGGAAAACCTTAATCAGCCCCAGCATTTT
cdr3_aa: CSVTTENLNQPQHF

clone_size: .
j_call: TRBJ1-1
v_call: TRBV5-1
d_call: .
cdr3_nt: TGCGCCAGCAGCTCGGACACTGAAGCTTTCTTT
cdr3_aa: CASSSDTEAFF

clone_size: .
j_call: TRBJ1-6
v_call: TRBV25-1
d_call: .
cdr3_nt: TGTGCCAGCAGTGCAATACCCCAGGGGCGCGGGGATTCACCCCTCCACTTT
cdr3_aa: CASSAIPQGRGDSPLHF

clone_size: few
j_call: TRBJ1-2
v_call: TRBV20-1
d_call: .
cdr3_nt: TGCAGTGCTTCGACAGGCCGTGGCTACACCTTC
cdr3_aa: CSASTGRGYTF

clone_size: .
j_call: TRBJ2-7
v_call: TRBV29-1
d_call: .
cdr3_nt: TGCAGCGTTGGGACCTCCTCCTACGAGCAGTACTTC
cdr3_aa: CSVGTSSYEQYF

clone_size: .
j_call: TRBJ1-1
v_call: TRBV28
d_call: .
cdr3_nt: TGTGCCAGCAGTTTAAAACAGGCCGAAGCTTTCTTT
cdr3_aa: CASSLKQAEAFF

clone_size: .
j_call: TRBJ1-1
v_call: TRBV30
d_call: .
cdr3_nt: TGTGCCTGGAGTAAGATGAACACTGAAGCTTTCTTT
cdr3_aa: CAWSKMNTEAFF

clone_size: few
j_call: TRBJ1-2
v_call: TRBV7-9
d_call: .
cdr3_nt: TGTGCCAGCAGCACAACTCAGCAGGGCTACACCTTC
cdr3_aa: CASSTTQQGYTF

clone_size: few
j_call: TRBJ2-1
v_call: TRBV19
d_call: TRBD2
cdr3_nt: TGTGCCAGTAGTATTGGGGCTAGCGGTTACAATGAGCAGTTCTTC
cdr3_aa: CASSIGASGYNEQFF

clone_size: once
j_call: TRBJ1-2
v_call: TRBV5-1
d_call: TRBD1
cdr3_nt: TGCGCCAGCAGTCAAGGACAGGGCGACTATGGCTACACCTTC
cdr3_aa: CASSQGQGDYGYTF

clone_size: few
j_call: TRBJ1-5
v_call: TRBV19
d_call: .
cdr3_nt: TGTGCCAGTACCACGAACGGCAGGGGACAGCCCCAGCATTTT
cdr3_aa: CASTTNGRGQPQHF

clone_size: .
j_call: TRBJ1-5
v_call: TRBV15
d_call: TRBD1
cdr3_nt: TGTGCCACCAGCTCGGGACAGGGGATAGGTCAGCCCCAGCATTTT
cdr3_aa: CATSSGQGIGQPQHF

clone_size: .
j_call: TRBJ2-1
v_call: TRBV6-6
d_call: .
cdr3_nt: TGTGCCAGCAGTTACACCGGCAGCTCCTACAATGAGCAGTTCTTC
cdr3_aa: CASSYTGSSYNEQFF

clone_size: .
j_call: TRBJ2-3
v_call: TRBV6-1
d_call: .
cdr3_nt: TGTGCCAGCAGAGGGGACCTCTACGGCACAGATACGCAGTATTTT
cdr3_aa: CASRGDLYGTDTQYF

clone_size: .
j_call: TRBJ1-2
v_call: TRBV5-1
d_call: .
cdr3_nt: TGCGCCAGCAGCTTGGGGCCTGCTAATGGCTACACCTTC
cdr3_aa: CASSLGPANGYTF

clone_size: .
j_call: TRBJ1-5
v_call: TRBV6-6
d_call: .
cdr3_nt: TGTGCCAGCAGTGACGGATACAATCAGCCCCAGCATTTT
cdr3_aa: CASSDGYNQPQHF

clone_size: few
j_call: TRBJ2-7
v_call: TRBV4-1
d_call: .
cdr3_nt: TGCGCCAGCAGCCGACCGGGACCGCTTCGTGAGGAGCAGTACTTC
cdr3_aa: CASSRPGPLREEQYF

clone_size: .
j_call: TRBJ2-1
v_call: TRBV4-1
d_call: .
cdr3_nt: TGCGCCAGCACCCAACTAGCCGGATTGGGTGAGCAGTTCTTC
cdr3_aa: CASTQLAGLGEQFF

clone_size: .
j_call: TRBJ1-1
v_call: TRBV30
d_call: .
cdr3_nt: TGTGCCTGGTACCAACAGGACACTGAAGCTTTCTTT
cdr3_aa: CAWYQQDTEAFF

clone_size: few
j_call: TRBJ1-2
v_call: TRBV29-1
d_call: .
cdr3_nt: TGCAGCGTTGGTGGGCAGCTCTATGGCTACACCTTC
cdr3_aa: CSVGGQLYGYTF

clone_size: .
j_call: TRBJ2-7
v_call: TRBV27
d_call: .
cdr3_nt: TGTGCCAGCAGTGCTCGCGGAGGGTACTACGAGCAGTACTTC
cdr3_aa: CASSARGGYYEQYF

clone_size: few
j_call: TRBJ2-1
v_call: TRBV7-9
d_call: .
cdr3_nt: TGTGCCAGCAGCTTAAGTAGCGGAACCTACAATGAGCAGTTCTTC
cdr3_aa: CASSLSSGTYNEQFF

clone_size: .
j_call: TRBJ1-1
v_call: TRBV29-1
d_call: .
cdr3_nt: TGCAGCGGGCAACGGGGGACCATGAACACTGAAGCTTTCTTT
cdr3_aa: CSGQRGTMNTEAFF

clone_size: .
j_call: TRBJ2-7
v_call: TRBV29-1
d_call: .
cdr3_nt: TGCAGCGTTGGTACTTCGTACGAGCAGTACTTC
cdr3_aa: CSVGTSYEQYF

clone_size: .
j_call: TRBJ1-3
v_call: TRBV29-1
d_call: .
cdr3_nt: TGCAGCGTTGCGCGGGCGAACTCTGGAAACACCATATATTTT
cdr3_aa: CSVARANSGNTIYF